This T cell receptor (beta chain) was profiled in a study of blood T cells in healthy people across ages. CDR3 size: 12 residues. Germline lookup yields CDR1 DFQATT and CDR2 SNEGSKA (reference sequence). The second PCR ran 7 to 11 cycles with a sample-barcoded 5' primer and J-beta primers. Every molecule of cDNA carried a tag from a template-switch adaptor with 12 random nucleotides. TCRdb re-called the 5' RACE reads with MiXCR, one entry per CDR3 protein. This sample carries hundreds of thousands of distinct CDR3 sequences, around a fifth of them seen once, and the ten largest clones take 3% to 4%. The V and J genes are TRBV20-1 and TRBJ2-1; a possible D gene is TRBD2 (6 bases). The last part of the DNA fits TRBJ2-7 better; the J call may be wrong. The sequence was obtained from a man in his sixties or seventies in good health. The sample comprised blood. The CDR3 DNA sequence: TGCAGTGCCCTTCCTGGGGGAGGCGAGCAGTACTTC. It specifies CSALPGGGEQYF.